Shown below are 21 T cell receptor beta chains from a single sample sequenced in a study of T cells in Graves' hyperthyroidism and ophthalmopathy. Researchers took RNA transcripts and amplified the TCR beta CDR3 regions from them. HTBI primers were used for first-round RT-PCR of the TCR CDR3. MiXCR, run by TCRdb on the multiplex PCR reads, gives a single entry per CDR3 protein. The data show roughly 700,000 distinct CDR3 sequences, with 35% seen just once and more than 25% held by the top ten. The material sequenced was blood. These receptors all come from a middle-aged woman with Graves' hyperthyroidism.

There are a few counts of this clonotype. The chain is built from TRBV6-5 and TRBJ2-2; 9 bases agree with TRBD1. From germline, CDR1 is MNHEY and CDR2 SVGAGI. The length of the CDR3 is 19 residues. With 6 bases clipped from V and 0 bases from J, the junction kept 14 bases outside the gene matches. CDR3 coding DNA: TGTGCCAGCAGCCTACAAACCCAAGGACAGGGGCCGAACACCGGGGAGCTGTTTTTT. It translates to CASSLQTQGQGPNTGELFF.

Concerning this clonotype: Sequence at one end of the junction differs from germline and may be a read error. The V and J genes are TRBV7-2 and TRBJ2-3; 7 bases match TRBD2. The germline V gene encodes CDR1 SGHTA and CDR2 FQGNSA. The CDR3 length is 18 residues. For the CDR3, the DNA is TGCGCCAGCAGCCAAGTTCTTCGACTAGCTGGGGACACAGATACGCAGTATTTT. It specifies CASSQVLRLAGDTDTQYF.

The sample holds one count of this clonotype. At one boundary the junction diverges from the germline segment, which might be a read error. The chain joins TRBV6-1 to TRBJ1-1, with 7 bases aligning to TRBD1. The CDR3 extends over 15 amino acids. Germline CDR1 MNHNS, CDR2 SASEGT. For the CDR3, the DNA is TGTGCCAGCAGCCCTGAGACAGGGAGGGGGACTGAAGCTTCCTTT. Residues: CASSPETGRGTEASF.

This clonotype was picked up many times. V is TRBV5-6 and J is TRBJ1-1; no definite D call. CDR1 is SGHDT and CDR2 is YYEEEE in the germline V gene. The CDR3 is made up of 13 amino acids. Trimming took 1 base from V and 5 from J, leaving 9 bases between them. The CDR3, as DNA: TGTGCCAGCAGCTTGTCAGCTTCGACTGAAGCTTTCTTT. Amino acid sequence: CASSLSASTEAFF.

This clonotype was picked up many times. The chain has TRBV14 and TRBJ2-5; D call uncertain. V dropped 3 bases and J dropped 2 bases, with 4 bases sitting between them. Germline values: CDR1 SGHDN, CDR2 FVKESK. The CDR3 consists of 12 residues. CDR3 in amino acids: CASSHIQETQYF. In DNA form, the CDR3 reads TGTGCCAGCAGCCATATACAAGAGACCCAGTACTTC.

As regards this clonotype: A clone one base away is much larger, so this may be a read error. This CDR3 fails to terminate in the conserved phenylalanine or tryptophan, so it likely reflects a read error. V and J are TRBV19 and TRBJ1-1; no firm D call. The CDR3 runs to 17 residues. Trimming took 7 bases from V and 3 from J, leaving 24 bases between them. Germline lookup yields CDR1 LNHDA and CDR2 SQIVND (reference sequence). For the CDR3, the DNA is TGTGCCAGTACCCACGGCGGGGTACGTGCATCGGACACTGAAGCTTTCCTT. Translation: CASTHGGVRASDTEAFL.

There are a few counts of this clonotype. A read error may produce the germline difference seen at one junction end. V is TRBV13 and J is TRBJ2-2, with 9 bases fitting TRBD1. The CDR3 loop spans 15 amino acids. Per the germline V gene, CDR1 is PRHDT and CDR2 is FYEKMQ (reference sequence). The CDR3 nucleotides read TGTGCCAGCAGGGCACAGGGGGCGAAGACCGGGGAGCTGTTTTTT. Translation: CASRAQGAKTGELFF.

The chain employs TRBV7-3 and TRBJ1-6; 9 bases fit TRBD1. This CDR3 comprises 15 residues. The germline gives CDR1 SGHTA, CDR2 FQGTGA. The V gene end was trimmed by 5 bases and the J gene end by 13 bases; junction bases not matched to a gene: 12. For the CDR3, the DNA is TGTGCCAGCAGCCCCACCGGGACAGGGTCCCCTCCCCTCCACTTT. Protein: CASSPTGTGSPPLHF.

The rearrangement uses TRBV7-2 and TRBJ2-5; TRBD1 aligns across 7 bases. Germline lookup yields CDR1 SGHTA and CDR2 FQGNSA. The CDR3 runs to 13 residues. The V segment lost 6 bases and the J segment 6 bases; nucleotides outside the gene matches: 7. The CDR3 loop reads CASSQQGLKTQYF. The CDR3 region has the DNA TGTGCCAGCAGTCAACAGGGGTTGAAGACCCAGTACTTC.

This rearrangement joins TRBV6-5 to TRBJ1-6, with 10 bases matching TRBD1. With 2 bases clipped from V and 7 bases from J, the junction kept 5 bases outside the gene matches. CDR1 and CDR2 (germline): MNHEY, SVGAGI. The CDR3 is 16 amino acids. The CDR3, as DNA: TGTGCCAGCAGTTACCTGACAGGGGGCGCGAATTCACCCCTCCACTTT. Protein: CASSYLTGGANSPLHF.

This clonotype was counted only a few times. The chain uses TRBV5-1 and TRBJ2-7, with D tentatively TRBD1 or TRBD2 (6 bases each). The CDR3 has 17 residues. Germline values: CDR1 SGHRS, CDR2 YFSETQ. V lost 4 bases and J 2 bases, leaving 22 bases between the germline ends. The CDR3 spells CASSPPQGPGGTYEQYF. CDR3 sequence (DNA): TGCGCCAGCAGCCCTCCGCAGGGGCCGGGCGGGACCTACGAGCAGTACTTC.

In its sample, this clonotype was seen a few times. The V call is TRBV11-3, the J call TRBJ1-6; 9 nucleotides line up with TRBD1. The V segment lost 5 bases and the J segment 7 bases; nucleotides outside the gene matches: 6. The CDR3 has 15 residues. Per germline, CDR1 SGHNT and CDR2 YENEEA. The CDR3 is CASSAWTGVNSPLHF. The CDR3 DNA follows: TGTGCCAGCAGCGCGTGGACAGGGGTAAATTCACCCCTCCACTTT.

On this clonotype itself: The junction and the germline gene differ at one end; a read error may be behind it. V and J are TRBV10-3 and TRBJ2-7; D remains unclear. Germline CDR1 is ENHRY and CDR2 is SYGVKD. The CDR3 runs 15 residues. This CDR3 is CASSYPQGISYEQYF. The CDR3, as DNA: TGTGCCAGCAGTTACCCGCAAGGAATCTCCTACGAGCAGTACTTC.

There are a few counts of this clonotype. The V call is TRBV11-3, the J call TRBJ2-2; D call uncertain. The V and J ends lost 7 bases and 1 base respectively, with 10 bases between them. CDR3 length equals 14 residues. Germline V CDR1 and CDR2: SGHNT, YENEEA. CDR3 coding DNA: TGTGCCAGCAAATTGGGCCTGAACACCGGGGAGCTGTTTTTT. Its protein product is CASKLGLNTGELFF.

This clonotype appeared many times. This chain uses TRBV19 with TRBJ1-2; 9 bases are a match to TRBD1. The CDR3 extends over 13 amino acids. Germline CDR1 LNHDA, CDR2 SQIVND (reference sequence). Trimming at V came to 6 bases and at J to 7 bases, leaving 6 bases not matched to a gene. The CDR3 spells CASRPQGAGGYTF. In nucleotides, the CDR3 is TGTGCCAGTAGGCCACAGGGGGCGGGTGGCTACACCTTC. Together with reference TRBV19 and TRBJ1-2, the CDR3 gives the full variable domain: DGGITQSPKYLFRKEGQNVTLSCEQNLNHDAMYWYRQDPGQGLRLIYYSQIVNDFQKGDIAEGYSVSREKKESFPLTVTSAQKNPTAFYLCASRPQGAGGYTFGSGTRLTVV.

This clonotype was picked up many times. J is TRBJ2-7 and V is TRBV11-2; D tentatively reads TRBD1 or TRBD2 (5 bases each). The germline CDR1 and CDR2 sequences are SGHAT and FQNNGV. The CDR3 has 13 amino acids. DNA for the CDR3: TGTGCCAGCAGCAGTAGGAGAGTCCCCGGGACCGCCGTA. Translated: CASSSRRVPGTAV.

There are a few counts of this clonotype. The chain joins TRBV7-2 to TRBJ2-3; 14 bases fit TRBD2. The V and J ends lost 5 bases and 5 bases, in that order; junction bases with no gene match: 3. The CDR3 spans 15 residues. Per germline, CDR1 SGHTA and CDR2 FQGNSA. CDR3 DNA sequence: TGTGCCAGCAGCCGAGGGACTAGCGGGGGAGATACGCAGTATTTT. Residues: CASSRGTSGGDTQYF.

Regarding this clonotype: A single base separates this from a much larger clone, so it may be a read error. The CDR3 region is CASSTQDRRLIYGYTF. In nucleotides, the CDR3 is TGTGCCAGCAGCACCCAGGACAGGAGGTTAATCTATGGCTACACCTTC. The J gene is TRBJ1-2, the V gene TRBV9, with 7 bases aligning to TRBD1. The CDR3 is made up of 16 amino acids. Trimming at V came to 4 bases and at J to 4 bases, leaving 13 bases not matched to a gene. Germline loops: CDR1 SGDLS, CDR2 YYNGEE.

This clonotype was recorded a few times. V gene TRBV11-2 combines with J gene TRBJ1-5; D not resolved. Between the trimmed V and J ends, which lost 0 bases and 0 bases, there was a span of 6 bases. The CDR3 has 15 amino acids. The germline V gene has CDR1 SGHAT and CDR2 FQNNGV. CDR3 protein: CASSLEPTSNQPQHF. For the CDR3, the DNA is TGTGCCAGCAGCTTAGAGCCGACTAGCAATCAGCCCCAGCATTTT.

The chain employs TRBV7-3 and TRBJ1-5, with D hard to call. The CDR3 runs 13 residues. The germline V gene encodes CDR1 SGHTA and CDR2 FQGTGA. V was pared by 5 bases and J by 7 bases, with 12 bases between. CDR3 region: CASSPERRQPQHF. The CDR3 nucleotides read TGTGCCAGCAGCCCCGAGAGGAGGCAGCCCCAGCATTTT.

This clonotype was counted only a few times. The chain joins TRBV5-1 to TRBJ1-3; D gene uncertain. V lost 3 bases to trimming and J lost 2 bases, with 12 bases between them. Germline CDR1 SGHRS, CDR2 YFSETQ. This CDR3 region has 15 residues. CDR3 loop: CASSSTPSAGNTIYF. The CDR3 DNA reads as TGCGCCAGCAGCTCAACTCCGTCGGCTGGAAACACCATATATTTT.